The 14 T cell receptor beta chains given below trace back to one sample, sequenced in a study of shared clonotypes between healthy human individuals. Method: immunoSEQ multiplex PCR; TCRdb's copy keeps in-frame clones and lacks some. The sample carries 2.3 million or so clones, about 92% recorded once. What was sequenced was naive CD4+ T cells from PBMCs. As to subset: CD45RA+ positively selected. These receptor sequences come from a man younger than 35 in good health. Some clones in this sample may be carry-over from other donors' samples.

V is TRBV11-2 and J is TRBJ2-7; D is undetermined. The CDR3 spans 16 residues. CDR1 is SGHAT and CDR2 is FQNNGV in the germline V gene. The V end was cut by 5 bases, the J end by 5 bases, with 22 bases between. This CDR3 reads CASSAVLGNIVHEQYF. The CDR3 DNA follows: TGTGCCAGCAGCGCCGTCTTGGGGAATATTGTCCACGAGCAGTACTTC.

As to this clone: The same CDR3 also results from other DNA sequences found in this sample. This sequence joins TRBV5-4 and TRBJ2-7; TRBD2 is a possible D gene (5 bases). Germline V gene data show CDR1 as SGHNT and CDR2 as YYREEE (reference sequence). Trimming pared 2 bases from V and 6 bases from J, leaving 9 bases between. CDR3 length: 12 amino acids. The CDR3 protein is CASSLIAGEQYF. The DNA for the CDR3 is TGTGCCAGCAGCTTAATTGCGGGCGAGCAGTACTTC.

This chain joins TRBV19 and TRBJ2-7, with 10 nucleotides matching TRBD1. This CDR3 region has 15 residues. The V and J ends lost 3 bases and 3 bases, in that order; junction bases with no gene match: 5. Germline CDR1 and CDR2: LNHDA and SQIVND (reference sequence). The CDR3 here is CASSIEGTGDYEQYF. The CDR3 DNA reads TGTGCCAGTAGTATCGAGGGGACAGGGGACTACGAGCAGTACTTC.

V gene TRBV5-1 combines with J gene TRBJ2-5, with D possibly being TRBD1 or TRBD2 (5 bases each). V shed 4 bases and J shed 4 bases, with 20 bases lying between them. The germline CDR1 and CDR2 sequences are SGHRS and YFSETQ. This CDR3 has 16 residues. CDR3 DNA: TGCGCCAGCAGCCTGGAGACTACCTACACAGGAGAGACCCAGTACTTC. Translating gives CASSLETTYTGETQYF. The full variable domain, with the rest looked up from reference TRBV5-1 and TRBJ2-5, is KAGVTQTPRYLIKTRGQQVTLSCSPISGHRSVSWYQQTPGQGLQFLFEYFSETQRNKGNFPGRFSGRQFSNSRSEMNVSTLELGDSALYLCASSLETTYTGETQYFGPGTRLLVL.

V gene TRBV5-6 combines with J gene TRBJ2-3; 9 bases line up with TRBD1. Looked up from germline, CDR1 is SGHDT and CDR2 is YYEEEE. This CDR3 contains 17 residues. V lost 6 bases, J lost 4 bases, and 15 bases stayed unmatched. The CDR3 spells CASTRTKTGGIADTQYF. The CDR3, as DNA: TGTGCCAGCACCCGTACTAAAACAGGGGGCATTGCAGATACGCAGTATTTT.

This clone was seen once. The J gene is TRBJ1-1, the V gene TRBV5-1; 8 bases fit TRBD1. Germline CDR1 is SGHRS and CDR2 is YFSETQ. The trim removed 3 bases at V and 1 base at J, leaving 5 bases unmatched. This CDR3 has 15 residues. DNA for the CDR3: TGCGCCAGCAGCTGGGGGACAGGCGAGAACACTGAAGCTTTCTTT. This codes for CASSWGTGENTEAFF.

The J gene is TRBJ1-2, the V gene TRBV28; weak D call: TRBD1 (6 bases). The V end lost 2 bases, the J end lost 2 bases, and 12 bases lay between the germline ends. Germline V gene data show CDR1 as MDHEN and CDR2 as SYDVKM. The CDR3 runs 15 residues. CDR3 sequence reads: CASSLGGPSNYGYTF. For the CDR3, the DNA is TGTGCCAGCAGTTTAGGGGGCCCATCCAACTATGGCTACACCTTC.

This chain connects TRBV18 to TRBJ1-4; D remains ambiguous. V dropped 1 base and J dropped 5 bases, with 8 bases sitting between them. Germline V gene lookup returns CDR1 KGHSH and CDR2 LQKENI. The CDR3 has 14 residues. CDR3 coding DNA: TGTGCCAGCTCACCACTCGTGGGAAATGAAAAACTGTTTTTT. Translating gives CASSPLVGNEKLFF.

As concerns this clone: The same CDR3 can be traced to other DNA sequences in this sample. The CDR3 here is CASSLGLAPSTDTQYF. The CDR3 region has the DNA TGTGCCAGCAGCTTAGGGCTAGCCCCTAGCACAGATACGCAGTATTTT. The chain joins TRBV7-3 to TRBJ2-3; possibly TRBD2 for D (5 bases). Between the trimmed V and J ends, which lost 2 bases and 0 bases, there was a span of 12 bases. The CDR3 is 16 residues long. Germline CDR1 reads SGHTA; CDR2 reads FQGTGA.

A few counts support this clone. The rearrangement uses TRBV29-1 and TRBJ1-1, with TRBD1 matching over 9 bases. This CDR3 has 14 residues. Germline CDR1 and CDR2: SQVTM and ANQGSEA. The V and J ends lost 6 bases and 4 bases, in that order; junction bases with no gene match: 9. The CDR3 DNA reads TGCAGCGTGGACTCGGGACAGGGCCCCACTGAAGCTTTCTTT. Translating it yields CSVDSGQGPTEAFF.

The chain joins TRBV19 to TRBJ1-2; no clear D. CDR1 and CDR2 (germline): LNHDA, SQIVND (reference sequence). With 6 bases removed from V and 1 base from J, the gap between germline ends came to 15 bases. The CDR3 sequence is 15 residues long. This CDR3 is CASSRTPTLNYGYTF. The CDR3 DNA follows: TGTGCCAGTAGCCGAACTCCAACGCTTAACTATGGCTACACCTTC.

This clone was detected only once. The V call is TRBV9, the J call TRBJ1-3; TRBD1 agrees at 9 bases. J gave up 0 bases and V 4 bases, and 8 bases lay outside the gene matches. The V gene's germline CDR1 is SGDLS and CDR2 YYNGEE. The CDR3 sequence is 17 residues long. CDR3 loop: CASSLRTGDFSGNTIYF. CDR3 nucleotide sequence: TGTGCCAGCAGCTTGCGGACAGGGGATTTCTCTGGAAACACCATATATTTT.

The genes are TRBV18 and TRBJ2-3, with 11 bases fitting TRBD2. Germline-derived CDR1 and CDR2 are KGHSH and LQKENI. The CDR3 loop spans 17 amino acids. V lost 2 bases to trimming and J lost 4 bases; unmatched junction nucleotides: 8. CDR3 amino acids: CASSPGTSGSGADTQYF. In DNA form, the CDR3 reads TGTGCCAGCTCACCAGGAACTAGCGGGAGTGGTGCAGATACGCAGTATTTT.

The CDR3 DNA reads TGTGCCAGCAGCTTAGTCGTCGGCAGTACCACAGATACGCAGTATTTT. Protein product: CASSLVVGSTTDTQYF. The chain carries TRBV7-9 and TRBJ2-3; no clear D gene. Germline V lookup: CDR1 SEHNR, CDR2 FQNEAQ (reference sequence). The CDR3 is made up of 16 amino acids. V gave up 1 base and J gave up 2 bases, with 13 bases separating them.